This entry features one T cell receptor (beta chain) sequence. Generated by immunoSEQ multiplex PCR, the TCRdb table keeps only in-frame clones and is missing some. The sample holds tens of thousands of clones; about 93% are singletons and the top ten take around 6.3%. This sample is part of a study of graft-versus-host responses after intestinal transplantation. The CDR3 totals 14 residues. Germline loops: CDR1 MNHNS, CDR2 SASEGT. With 2 bases removed from V and 4 bases from J, the gap between germline ends came to 12 bases. The sequenced sample was PBMCs, obtained roughly 760 days after a first intestinal transplant, on the day of a second. This chain uses TRBV6-1 with TRBJ2-7; the D is unclear. This receptor was taken from a human patient who received an intestinal transplant, so some T cells may come from the graft donor. The CDR3 loop is CASSEFGLGYEQYF. The CDR3 DNA reads as TGTGCCAGCAGTGAATTTGGGTTAGGGTACGAGCAGTACTTC.